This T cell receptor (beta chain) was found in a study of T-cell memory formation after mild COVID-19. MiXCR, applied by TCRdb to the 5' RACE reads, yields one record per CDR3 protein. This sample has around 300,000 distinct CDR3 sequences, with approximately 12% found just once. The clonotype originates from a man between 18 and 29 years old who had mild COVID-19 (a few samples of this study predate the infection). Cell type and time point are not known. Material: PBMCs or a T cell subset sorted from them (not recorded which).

The CDR3 nucleotides read TGTGCCAGCAGATTAGGCGAAAAACTGTTTTTT. Its protein product is CASRLGEKLFF. This chain joins TRBV28 and TRBJ1-4; D uncertain. The germline gives CDR1 MDHEN, CDR2 SYDVKM. CDR3 length equals 11 residues. Trimming stripped 6 bases from V and 8 bases from J, with 7 bases between.